The rows below give T cell receptor beta chains drawn from one sample of a study of spatial heterogeneity in lung cancer. One entry per CDR3 protein results from TCRdb running MiXCR on the 5' RACE reads. The table has 85,000 to 100,000 distinct CDR3 sequences, less than 15% seen once. Source: PBMCs, taken at surgery. The receptors were sampled from a male donor with early-stage non-small cell lung cancer. Both conserved end residues are part of each CDR3. A D gene is named only where the DNA matches it firmly. A clone size is listed for some rows: how often the clone was seen (once, few, many), or a class if it is expanded.

V gene: TRBV20-1; CDR3 length: 14; J gene: TRBJ1-5; D gene: TRBD1; clone size: .; CDR3 DNA: TGCAGTGCCACGGACAGGGGTCCCGATCAGCCCCAGCATTTT; CDR3 protein: CSATDRGPDQPQHF
V gene: TRBV12-3/TRBV12-4; CDR3 length: 12; J gene: TRBJ2-7; D gene: .; clone size: few; CDR3 DNA: TGTGCCAGCAGCCACAGGGTCCACGAGCAGTACTTC; CDR3 protein: CASSHRVHEQYF
V gene: TRBV7-9; CDR3 length: 16; J gene: TRBJ2-1; D gene: .; clone size: many; CDR3 DNA: TGTGCCAGCAGCTTAGATAGGGGATTTTATTTCAATGAGCAGTTCTTC; CDR3 protein: CASSLDRGFYFNEQFF
V gene: TRBV28; CDR3 length: 15; J gene: TRBJ2-7; D gene: TRBD1; clone size: many; CDR3 DNA: TGTGCCACCTCTTCACCGGGACAGGGGACCTACGAGCAGTACTTC; CDR3 protein: CATSSPGQGTYEQYF
V gene: TRBV20-1; CDR3 length: 15; J gene: TRBJ2-7; D gene: TRBD2; clone size: many; CDR3 DNA: TGCAGTGGTTCCACCCCCCTAGCGGGAGGGTACGAGCAGTACTTC; CDR3 protein: CSGSTPLAGGYEQYF
V gene: TRBV7-9; CDR3 length: 16; J gene: TRBJ1-3; D gene: .; clone size: .; CDR3 DNA: TGTGCCAGCAGCTTCGGCCAGAAGGGCTCTGGAAACACCATATATTTT; CDR3 protein: CASSFGQKGSGNTIYF
V gene: TRBV7-8; CDR3 length: 14; J gene: TRBJ1-6; D gene: .; clone size: .; CDR3 DNA: TGTGCCAGCAGCCGGGGGGGCTGGAATTCACCCCTCCACTTT; CDR3 protein: CASSRGGWNSPLHF
V gene: TRBV7-2; CDR3 length: 14; J gene: TRBJ2-7; D gene: .; clone size: few; CDR3 DNA: TGTGCCAGCAGCTTAGCCCATAGCTCCTACGAGCAGTACTTC; CDR3 protein: CASSLAHSSYEQYF
V gene: TRBV6-2/TRBV6-3; CDR3 length: 17; J gene: TRBJ2-7; D gene: TRBD1; clone size: few; CDR3 DNA: TGTGCCAGCACCAGAGGACCCCCGGGACAGTGGTCCTACGAGCAGTACTTC; CDR3 protein: CASTRGPPGQWSYEQYF
V gene: TRBV5-1; CDR3 length: 17; J gene: TRBJ1-3; D gene: .; clone size: few; CDR3 DNA: TGCGCCAGCAGCTTGCAAACCGCCAGCACCTCTGGAAACACCATATATTTT; CDR3 protein: CASSLQTASTSGNTIYF
V gene: TRBV7-9; CDR3 length: 13; J gene: TRBJ2-3; D gene: .; clone size: few; CDR3 DNA: TGTGCCAGCAGCCCAGGCCCCCGCTATACGCAGTATTTT; CDR3 protein: CASSPGPRYTQYF
V gene: TRBV6-2/TRBV6-3; CDR3 length: 16; J gene: TRBJ2-5; D gene: TRBD2; clone size: many; CDR3 DNA: TGTGCCAGCAGCGAGGGACTAGCGGGCATACAAGAGACCCAGTACTTC; CDR3 protein: CASSEGLAGIQETQYF
V gene: TRBV30; CDR3 length: 12; J gene: TRBJ2-6; D gene: .; clone size: few; CDR3 DNA: TGTGCCTGGAACCCTGGGGCCAACGTCCTGACTTTC; CDR3 protein: CAWNPGANVLTF
V gene: TRBV11-2; CDR3 length: 15; J gene: TRBJ2-1; D gene: .; clone size: many; CDR3 DNA: TGTGCCAGCAGCTCGAGTTTGGAGGGCCACAATGAGCAGTTCTTC; CDR3 protein: CASSSSLEGHNEQFF
V gene: TRBV7-2; CDR3 length: 14; J gene: TRBJ2-5; D gene: .; clone size: many; CDR3 DNA: TGTGCCAGCAGCTTAGATGTCGCGATAGAGACCCAGTACTTC; CDR3 protein: CASSLDVAIETQYF
V gene: TRBV7-7; CDR3 length: 14; J gene: TRBJ2-5; D gene: TRBD1; clone size: many; CDR3 DNA: TGTGCTAGCAGCCCGCGGACAGGGACGAAGACCCAGTACTTC; CDR3 protein: CASSPRTGTKTQYF
V gene: TRBV28; CDR3 length: 11; J gene: TRBJ2-1; D gene: .; clone size: many; CDR3 DNA: TGTGCCAGCAGTTTGTTGAATGAGCAGTTCTTC; CDR3 protein: CASSLLNEQFF
V gene: TRBV5-1; CDR3 length: 14; J gene: TRBJ2-5; D gene: .; clone size: .; CDR3 DNA: TGCGCCAGCAGCTTAGGGCACTTACAAGAGACCCAGTACTTC; CDR3 protein: CASSLGHLQETQYF